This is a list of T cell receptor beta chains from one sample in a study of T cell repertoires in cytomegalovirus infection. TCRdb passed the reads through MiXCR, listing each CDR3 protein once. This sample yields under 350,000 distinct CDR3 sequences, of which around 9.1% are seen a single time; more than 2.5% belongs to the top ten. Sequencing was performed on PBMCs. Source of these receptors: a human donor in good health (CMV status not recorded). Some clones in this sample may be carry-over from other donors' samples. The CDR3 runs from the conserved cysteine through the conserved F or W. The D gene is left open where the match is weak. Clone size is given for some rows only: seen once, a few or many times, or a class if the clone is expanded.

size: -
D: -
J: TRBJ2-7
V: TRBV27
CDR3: CASGTVYEQYF
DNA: TGTGCCAGCGGTACAGTGTACGAGCAGTACTTC

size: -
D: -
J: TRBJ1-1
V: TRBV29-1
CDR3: CSVEGGVRTEAFF
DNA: TGCAGCGTTGAAGGGGGAGTTCGAACTGAAGCTTTCTTT

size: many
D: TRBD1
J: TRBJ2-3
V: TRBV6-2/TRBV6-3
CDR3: CASLPGGLITDTQYF
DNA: TGTGCCAGCTTACCAGGGGGTCTTATCACAGATACGCAGTATTTT

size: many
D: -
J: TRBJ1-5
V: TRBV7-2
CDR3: CASSWAGANQPQHF
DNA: TGTGCCAGCAGCTGGGCGGGGGCAAATCAGCCCCAGCATTTT

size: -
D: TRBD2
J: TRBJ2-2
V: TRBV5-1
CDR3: CASGMVAGGHGTGELFF
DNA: TGCGCCAGCGGGATGGTAGCGGGGGGCCACGGCACCGGGGAGCTGTTTTTT

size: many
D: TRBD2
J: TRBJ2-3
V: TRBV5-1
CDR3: CASSVSGGADTQYF
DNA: TGCGCCAGCAGCGTCAGCGGGGGGGCAGATACGCAGTATTTT

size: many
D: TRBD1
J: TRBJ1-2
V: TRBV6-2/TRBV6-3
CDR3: CASSYRTGSGYTF
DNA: TGTGCCAGCAGTTACCGGACAGGGAGTGGCTACACCTTC

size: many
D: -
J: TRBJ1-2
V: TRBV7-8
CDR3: CASSLDWSERKFGYTF
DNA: TGTGCCAGCAGCTTAGATTGGTCAGAAAGGAAGTTTGGCTACACCTTC

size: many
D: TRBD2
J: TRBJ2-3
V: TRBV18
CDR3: CASSPSAGVFTDTQYF
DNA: TGTGCCAGCTCACCCTCAGCGGGGGTATTCACAGATACGCAGTATTTT

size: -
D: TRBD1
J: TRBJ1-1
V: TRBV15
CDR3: CATSRSLTGDLAEAFF
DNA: TGTGCCACCAGCAGGTCCTTGACAGGGGATTTGGCTGAAGCTTTCTTT

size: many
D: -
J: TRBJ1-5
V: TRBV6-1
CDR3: CASVPQGSNQPQHF
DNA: TGTGCCAGCGTTCCCCAGGGGAGCAATCAGCCCCAGCATTTT

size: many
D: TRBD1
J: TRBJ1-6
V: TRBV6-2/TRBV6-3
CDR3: CASIRDRGQSPLHF
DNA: TGTGCCAGCATTCGGGACAGGGGGCAATCACCCCTCCACTTT

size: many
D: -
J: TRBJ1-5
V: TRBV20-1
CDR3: CSARDQGRGGNQPQHF
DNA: TGCAGTGCTAGAGATCAGGGACGTGGGGGCAATCAGCCCCAGCATTTT

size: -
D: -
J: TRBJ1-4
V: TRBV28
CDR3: CASSLPGKGEKLFF
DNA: TGTGCCAGCAGTTTACCGGGGAAGGGTGAAAAACTGTTTTTT

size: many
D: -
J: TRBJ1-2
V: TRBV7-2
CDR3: CASSLSGPSNYGYTF
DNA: TGTGCCAGCAGCTTATCGGGGCCCTCTAACTATGGCTACACCTTC

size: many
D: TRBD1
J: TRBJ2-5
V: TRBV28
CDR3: CASSLAGTVGKTQYF
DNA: TGTGCCAGCAGTTTAGCCGGGACAGTCGGGAAGACCCAGTACTTC

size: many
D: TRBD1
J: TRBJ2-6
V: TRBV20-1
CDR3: CSARDTGVGANVLTF
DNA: TGCAGTGCTAGAGACACAGGGGTTGGGGCCAACGTCCTGACTTTC

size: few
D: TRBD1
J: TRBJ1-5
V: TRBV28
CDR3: CASSLHRGSNQPQHF
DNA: TGTGCCAGCAGTCTCCACAGGGGTAGCAATCAGCCCCAGCATTTT

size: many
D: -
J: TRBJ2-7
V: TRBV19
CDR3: CASKLRGTYEQYF
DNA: TGTGCCAGCAAACTGAGGGGAACCTACGAGCAGTACTTC

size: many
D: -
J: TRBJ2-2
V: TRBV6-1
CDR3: CASSDAGTGELFF
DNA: TGTGCCAGCAGTGATGCGGGGACCGGGGAGCTGTTTTTT

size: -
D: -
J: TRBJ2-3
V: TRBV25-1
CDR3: CASSESGRLLDTQYF
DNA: TGTGCCAGCAGTGAATCGGGCCGATTATTGGATACGCAGTATTTT

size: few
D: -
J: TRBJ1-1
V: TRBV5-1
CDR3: CASSPNLLRVGTEAFF
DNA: TGCGCCAGCAGCCCCAACCTCCTCAGAGTCGGCACTGAAGCTTTCTTT

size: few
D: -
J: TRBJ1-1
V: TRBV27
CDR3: CASSFQGGRAFF
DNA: TGTGCCAGCAGTTTCCAGGGAGGGAGAGCTTTCTTT

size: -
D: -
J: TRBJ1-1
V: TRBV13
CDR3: CASSLEYHTEAFF
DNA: TGTGCCAGCAGCTTAGAGTACCACACTGAAGCTTTCTTT

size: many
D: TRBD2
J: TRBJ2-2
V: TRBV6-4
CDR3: CASSWTSTGELFF
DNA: TGTGCCAGCAGTTGGACTAGTACTGGGGAGCTGTTTTTT

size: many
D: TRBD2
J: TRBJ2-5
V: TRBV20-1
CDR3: CSANLAGGETQYF
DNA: TGCAGTGCTAACCTAGCGGGAGGGGAGACCCAGTACTTC

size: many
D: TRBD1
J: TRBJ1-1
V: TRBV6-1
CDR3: CASSRPTGRTEAFF
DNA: TGTGCCAGCAGTCGCCCGACAGGGAGGACTGAAGCTTTCTTT

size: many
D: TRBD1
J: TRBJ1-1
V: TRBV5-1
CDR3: CASSLRTGGDTEAFF
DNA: TGCGCCAGCAGCCTTAGGACAGGAGGGGACACTGAAGCTTTCTTT